A single sample gave rise to the 4 T cell receptor beta chains below, sequenced in a study of T cell responses to AZD1222 COVID-19 vaccine. Profiled with immunoSEQ multiplex PCR; TCRdb holds only in-frame clones, not every one. Altogether about 150,000 clones are present, around 90% being singletons, with the ten largest covering approximately 0.97%. The sample was peripheral blood, taken 28 days after the second AZD1222 dose. Receptor source: an adult who received the AZD1222 COVID-19 vaccine.

Notes on this clone: Additional DNA sequences in this sample encode the identical CDR3. The chain joins TRBV4-1 to TRBJ2-7; weak D call: TRBD1 (5 bases). Germline V gene sequence: CDR1 MGHRA, CDR2 YSYEKL. The V end was cut by 0 bases, the J end by 4 bases, with 7 bases between. CDR3 length: 13 amino acids. CDR3 region: CASSQDRAYEQYF. The CDR3, as DNA: TGCGCCAGCAGCCAAGACAGGGCTTACGAGCAGTACTTC.

The V and J genes are TRBV19 and TRBJ1-4; D unresolved. The CDR3 spans 16 residues. Germline V lookup: CDR1 LNHDA, CDR2 SQIVND (reference sequence). Trimming removed 5 bases from V and 8 bases from J, with 21 bases in between. Here the CDR3 DNA reads TGTGCCAGTAGTCTGGGGAACCGGGCCGGGGAAGAAAAACTGTTTTTT. Translated: CASSLGNRAGEEKLFF.

This clone was observed a few times. This chain uses TRBV10-3 with TRBJ1-2; D is unresolved. V was clipped by 0 bases and J by 4 bases, with 12 bases between them. Germline V gives CDR1 ENHRY, CDR2 SYGVKD. The length of the CDR3 is 15 residues. This chain's CDR3 is CAISESGGPSYGYTF. The CDR3 nucleotides are TGTGCCATCAGTGAGTCGGGCGGACCCTCCTATGGCTACACCTTC.

The CDR3 DNA follows: TGTGCCAGCAACGGAGGGACTTTTTTACAGCCCCAGCATTTT. Protein: CASNGGTFLQPQHF. The V call is TRBV6-6, the J call TRBJ1-5, with a possible D match to TRBD1 (5 bases). V shed 7 bases and J shed 7 bases, with 17 bases lying between them. CDR3 size: 14 residues. Per the germline V gene, CDR1 is MNHNY and CDR2 is SVGAGI (reference sequence).